This TCR beta chain was retrieved from a study of molecular identifiers for immune sequencing clone quantification. Study-level background: Four portions were sequenced after RNA from around 20,000 or 100,000 naive CD8 cells was split five ways in replicates.

Both previously described methods and listed TCR primers were employed to make bulk TCR libraries. From the PCR reads, TCRdb called clonotypes with MiXCR, one entry per CDR3 protein. The table includes some 650,000 distinct CDR3 sequences, 15% to 20% detected once. The sorting of naive CD8 T cells used the CD8+CD4-CCR7+CD45RA+ phenotype. This clonotype was picked up many times. The antigen remains unidentified. Trimming cost V 0 bases and J 4 bases, with 8 bases left between them. This CDR3 contains 14 residues. Study results and limitations: Identical TCR molecules can share a barcode, and this sharing could underestimate highly expanded clone sizes.

V is TRBV12-3 or TRBV12-4 and J is TRBJ2-3, with no clear D. Sequencing used naive CD8+ T cells from blood, with Jurkat cell RNA spiked in. Subset reported: FACS-sorted CD8+CD4-CCR7+CD45RA+ naive T cells. The receptor's source is a human donor in good health. Some libraries in this study had Jurkat cell RNA spiked in. The CDR3, as DNA: TGTGCCAGCAGTTTAGCTCAGCACCCAGATACGCAGTATTTT. Its protein product is CASSLAQHPDTQYF.